This TCR beta chain was sequenced during a study of cytomegalovirus exposure and HLA in healthy donors. Study-wide results and caveats: The study labeled approximately 150 TCR beta chains cytomegalovirus-associated.

PCR was performed using 60 Vbeta and 13 Jbeta primers. Using immunoSEQ multiplex PCR, the repertoire was profiled, and TCRdb retains in-frame clones only, with some absent. The sample contains around 140,000 clones, 88% of which appear only once. In the case of this clone: Its antigen is not known.

V lost 2 bases and J lost 2, with 12 bases in between. This CDR3 region has 15 residues. Per germline, CDR1 MNHEY and CDR2 SMNVEV (reference sequence). This sequence originates from a woman between 40 and 55 years old in good health and CMV-seronegative. The specimen was PBMCs. The chain is built from TRBV27 and TRBJ1-2; D may be TRBD1 (5 bases). The CDR3, as DNA: TGTGCCAGCAGTTTAAAAACGCAGGGCAACTATGGCTACACCTTC. Its translation: CASSLKTQGNYGYTF.